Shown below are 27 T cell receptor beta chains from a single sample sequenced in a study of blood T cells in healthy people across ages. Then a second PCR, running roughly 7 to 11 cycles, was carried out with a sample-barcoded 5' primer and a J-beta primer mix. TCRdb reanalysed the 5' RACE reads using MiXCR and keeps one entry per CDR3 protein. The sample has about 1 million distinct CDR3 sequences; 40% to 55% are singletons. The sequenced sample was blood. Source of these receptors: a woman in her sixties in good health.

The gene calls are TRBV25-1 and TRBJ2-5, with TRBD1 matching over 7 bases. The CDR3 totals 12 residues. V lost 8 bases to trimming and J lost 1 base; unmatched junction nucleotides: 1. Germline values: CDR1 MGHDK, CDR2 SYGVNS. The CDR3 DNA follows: TGTGCCAGCTGGGACAGCCAAGAGACCCAGTACTTC. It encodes CASWDSQETQYF. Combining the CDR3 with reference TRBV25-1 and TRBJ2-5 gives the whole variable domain EADIYQTPRYLVIGTGKKITLECSQTMGHDKMYWYQQDPGMELHLIHYSYGVNSTEKGDLSSESTVSRIRTEHFPLTLESARPSHTSQYLCASWDSQETQYFGPGTRLLVL.

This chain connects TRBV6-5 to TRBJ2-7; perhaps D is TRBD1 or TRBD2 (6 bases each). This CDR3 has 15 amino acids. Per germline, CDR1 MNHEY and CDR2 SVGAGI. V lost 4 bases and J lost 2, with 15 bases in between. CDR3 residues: CASSFRGDSAYEQYF. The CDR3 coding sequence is TGTGCCAGCAGTTTTAGGGGGGATTCGGCCTACGAGCAGTACTTC.

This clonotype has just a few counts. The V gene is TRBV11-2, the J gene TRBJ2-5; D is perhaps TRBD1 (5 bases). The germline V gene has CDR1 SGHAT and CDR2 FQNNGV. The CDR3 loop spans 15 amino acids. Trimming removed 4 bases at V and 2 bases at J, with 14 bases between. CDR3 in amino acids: CASSWAPKGQETQYF. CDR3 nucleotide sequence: TGTGCCAGCAGCTGGGCTCCGAAGGGGCAAGAGACCCAGTACTTC.

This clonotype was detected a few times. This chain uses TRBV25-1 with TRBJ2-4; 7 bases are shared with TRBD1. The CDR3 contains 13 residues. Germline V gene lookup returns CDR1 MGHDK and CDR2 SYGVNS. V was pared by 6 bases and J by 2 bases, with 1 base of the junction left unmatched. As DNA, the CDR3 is TGTGCCAGCAGGGGACAGACCAAAAACATTCAGTACTTC. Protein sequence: CASRGQTKNIQYF. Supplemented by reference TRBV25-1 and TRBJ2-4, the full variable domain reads EADIYQTPRYLVIGTGKKITLECSQTMGHDKMYWYQQDPGMELHLIHYSYGVNSTEKGDLSSESTVSRIRTEHFPLTLESARPSHTSQYLCASRGQTKNIQYFGAGTRLSVL.

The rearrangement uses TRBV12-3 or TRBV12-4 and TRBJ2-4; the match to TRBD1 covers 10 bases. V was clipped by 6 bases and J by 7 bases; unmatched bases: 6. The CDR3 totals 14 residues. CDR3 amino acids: CASRRQGAGNIQYF. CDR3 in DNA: TGTGCCAGCAGGAGACAGGGGGCGGGCAACATTCAGTACTTC.

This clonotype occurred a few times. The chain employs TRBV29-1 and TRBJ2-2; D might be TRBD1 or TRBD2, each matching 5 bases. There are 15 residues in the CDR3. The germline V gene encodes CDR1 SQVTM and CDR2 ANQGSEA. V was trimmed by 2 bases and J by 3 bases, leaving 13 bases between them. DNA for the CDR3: TGCAGCGTTGAATCGGGGCACAGCTACACCGGGGAGCTGTTTTTT. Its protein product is CSVESGHSYTGELFF.

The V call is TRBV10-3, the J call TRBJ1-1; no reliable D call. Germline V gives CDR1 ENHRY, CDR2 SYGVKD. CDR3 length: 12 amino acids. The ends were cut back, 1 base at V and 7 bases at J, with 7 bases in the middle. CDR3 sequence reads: CAISEWEGEAFF. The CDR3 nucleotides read TGTGCCATCAGTGAGTGGGAGGGTGAAGCTTTCTTT.

The DNA of the CDR3 is TGTGCCAGCAGATCTCCCGGGACGCGGGGGAATGAGCAGTTCTTC. Translating it yields CASRSPGTRGNEQFF. The V and J genes are TRBV2 and TRBJ2-1; 7 bases map to TRBD2. This CDR3 is built from 15 residues. Germline V lookup: CDR1 SNHLY, CDR2 FYNNEI. Unmatched junction bases numbered 12, after V lost 6 bases and J lost 7 bases.

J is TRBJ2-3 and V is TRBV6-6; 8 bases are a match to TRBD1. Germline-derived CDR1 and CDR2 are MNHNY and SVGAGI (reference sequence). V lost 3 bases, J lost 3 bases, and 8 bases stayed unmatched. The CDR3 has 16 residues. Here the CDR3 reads CASSYRATGVTDTQYF. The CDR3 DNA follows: TGTGCCAGCAGTTATCGGGCGACAGGGGTTACAGATACGCAGTATTTT.

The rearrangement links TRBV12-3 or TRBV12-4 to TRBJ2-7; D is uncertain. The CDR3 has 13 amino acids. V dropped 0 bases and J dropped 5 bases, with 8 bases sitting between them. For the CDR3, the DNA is TGTGCCAGCAGTTTAGCCGAGGTTAACGAGCAGTACTTC. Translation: CASSLAEVNEQYF.

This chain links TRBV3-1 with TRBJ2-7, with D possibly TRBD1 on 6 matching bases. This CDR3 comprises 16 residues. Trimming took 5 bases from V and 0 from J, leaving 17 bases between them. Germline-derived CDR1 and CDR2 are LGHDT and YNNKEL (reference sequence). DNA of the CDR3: TGTGCCAGCAGCTCTTTCAGGGGCGTCGACTCCTACGAGCAGTACTTC. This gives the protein CASSSFRGVDSYEQYF.

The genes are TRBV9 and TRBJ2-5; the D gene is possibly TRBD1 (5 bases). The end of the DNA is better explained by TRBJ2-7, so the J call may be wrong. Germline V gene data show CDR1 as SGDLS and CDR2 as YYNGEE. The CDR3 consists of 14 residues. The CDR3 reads CASSVDSTAYEQYF. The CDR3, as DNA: TGTGCCAGCAGCGTAGACTCGACAGCCTACGAGCAGTACTTC.

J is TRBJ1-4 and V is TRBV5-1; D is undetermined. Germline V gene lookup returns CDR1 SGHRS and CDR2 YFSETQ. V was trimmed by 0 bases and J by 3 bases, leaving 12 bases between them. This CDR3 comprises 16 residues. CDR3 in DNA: TGCGCCAGCAGCTTGGTAGGGAACTTGGCTAATGAAAAACTGTTTTTT. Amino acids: CASSLVGNLANEKLFF.

For the CDR3, the DNA is TGCGCCAGCACCCTTCCTAGTAACGAGCAGTACTTC. Translated, it gives CASTLPSNEQYF. The V gene is TRBV5-1, the J gene TRBJ2-5; D is unclear. TRBJ2-7 explains the end of the DNA better; the J call may be wrong. The germline V gene encodes CDR1 SGHRS and CDR2 YFSETQ. This CDR3 has 12 amino acids.

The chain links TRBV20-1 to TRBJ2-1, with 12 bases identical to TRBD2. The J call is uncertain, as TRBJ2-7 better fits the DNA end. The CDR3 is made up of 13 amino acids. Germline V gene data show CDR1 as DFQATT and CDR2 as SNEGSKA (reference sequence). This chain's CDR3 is CSARGTSGYKQYF. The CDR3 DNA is TGCAGTGCCCGGGGGACTAGCGGGTACAAGCAGTACTTC.

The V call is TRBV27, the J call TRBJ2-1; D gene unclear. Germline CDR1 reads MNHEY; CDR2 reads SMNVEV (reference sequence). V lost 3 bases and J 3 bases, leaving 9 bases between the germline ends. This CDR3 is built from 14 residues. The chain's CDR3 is CASSLETDYNEQFF. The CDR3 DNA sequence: TGTGCCAGCAGTTTGGAGACGGACTACAATGAGCAGTTCTTC.

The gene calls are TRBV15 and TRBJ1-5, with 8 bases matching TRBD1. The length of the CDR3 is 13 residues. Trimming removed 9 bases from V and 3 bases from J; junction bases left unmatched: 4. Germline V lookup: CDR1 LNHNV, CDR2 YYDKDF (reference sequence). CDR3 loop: CATQDRDNQPQHF. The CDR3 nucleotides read TGTGCCACTCAGGACAGGGACAATCAGCCCCAGCATTTT. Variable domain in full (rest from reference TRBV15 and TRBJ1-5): DAMVIQNPRYQVTQFGKPVTLSCSQTLNHNVMYWYQQKSSQAPKLLFHYYDKDFNNEADTPDNFQSRRPNTSFCFLDIRSPGLGDTAMYLCATQDRDNQPQHFGDGTRLSIL.

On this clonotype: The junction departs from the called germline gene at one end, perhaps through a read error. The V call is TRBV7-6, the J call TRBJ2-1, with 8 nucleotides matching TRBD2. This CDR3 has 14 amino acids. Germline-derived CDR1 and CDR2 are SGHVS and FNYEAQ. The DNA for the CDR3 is TGTGCCAGCAGTTTAGCGGGATGGGGCAATGAGCAGTTCTTC. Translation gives CASSLAGWGNEQFF.

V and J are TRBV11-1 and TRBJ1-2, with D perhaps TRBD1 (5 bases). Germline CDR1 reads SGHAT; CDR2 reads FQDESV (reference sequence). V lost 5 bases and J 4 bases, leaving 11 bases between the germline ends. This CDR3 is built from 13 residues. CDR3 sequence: CASSPWGGYGYTF. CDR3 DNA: TGTGCCAGCAGCCCCTGGGGGGGCTATGGCTACACCTTC.

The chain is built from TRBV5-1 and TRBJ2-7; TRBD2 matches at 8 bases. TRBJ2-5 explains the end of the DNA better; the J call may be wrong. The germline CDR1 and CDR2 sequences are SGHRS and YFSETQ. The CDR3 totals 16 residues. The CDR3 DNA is TGCGCCAGCAGCTTGCTGGCGGGAGGAGGGGCGGAGACCCAGTACTTC. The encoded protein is CASSLLAGGGAETQYF.

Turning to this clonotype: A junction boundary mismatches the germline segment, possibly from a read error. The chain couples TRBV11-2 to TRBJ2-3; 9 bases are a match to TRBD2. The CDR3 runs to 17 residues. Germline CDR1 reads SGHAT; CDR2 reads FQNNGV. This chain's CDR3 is CASSLSSGAPRGHTQYF. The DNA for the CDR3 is TGTGCTAGCAGCTTGTCTAGCGGGGCACCAAGGGGACATACGCAGTATTTT.

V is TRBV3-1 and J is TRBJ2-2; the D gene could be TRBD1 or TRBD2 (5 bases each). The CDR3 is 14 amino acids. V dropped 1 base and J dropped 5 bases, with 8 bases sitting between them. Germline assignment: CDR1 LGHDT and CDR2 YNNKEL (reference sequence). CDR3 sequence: CASSQVGGTGELFF. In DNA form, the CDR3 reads TGTGCCAGCAGCCAAGTTGGGGGAACCGGGGAGCTGTTTTTT.

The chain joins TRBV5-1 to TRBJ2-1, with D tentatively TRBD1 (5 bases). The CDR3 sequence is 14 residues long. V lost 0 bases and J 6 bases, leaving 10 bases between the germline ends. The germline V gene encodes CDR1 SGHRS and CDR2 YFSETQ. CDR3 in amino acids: CASSLAQGTNEQFF. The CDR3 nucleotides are TGCGCCAGCAGCTTGGCCCAGGGCACCAATGAGCAGTTCTTC. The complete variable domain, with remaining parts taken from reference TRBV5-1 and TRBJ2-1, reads KAGVTQTPRYLIKTRGQQVTLSCSPISGHRSVSWYQQTPGQGLQFLFEYFSETQRNKGNFPGRFSGRQFSNSRSEMNVSTLELGDSALYLCASSLAQGTNEQFFGPGTRLTVL.

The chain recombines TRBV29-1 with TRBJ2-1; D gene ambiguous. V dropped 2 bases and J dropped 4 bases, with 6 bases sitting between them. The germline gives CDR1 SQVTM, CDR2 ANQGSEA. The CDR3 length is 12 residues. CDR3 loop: CSVEHRYNEQFF. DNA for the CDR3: TGCAGCGTTGAACACAGATACAATGAGCAGTTCTTC.

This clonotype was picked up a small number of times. The CDR3 nucleotides are TGCGCCAGCAGTGAGTCGACAAGGGCTGAGACCCAGTACTTC. This encodes CASSESTRAETQYF. The chain joins TRBV10-1 to TRBJ2-5, with D uncertain. Trimming cost V 0 bases and J 5 bases, with 10 bases left between them. The CDR3 covers 14 residues. Looked up from germline, CDR1 is WNHNN and CDR2 is SYGVQD (reference sequence).

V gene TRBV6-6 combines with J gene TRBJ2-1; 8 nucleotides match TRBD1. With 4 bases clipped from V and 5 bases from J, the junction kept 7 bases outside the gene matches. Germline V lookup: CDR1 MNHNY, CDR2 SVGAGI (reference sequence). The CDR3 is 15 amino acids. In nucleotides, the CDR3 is TGTGCCAGCAGTTTGAGCAGGGGGCTTAACAATGAGCAGTTCTTC. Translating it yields CASSLSRGLNNEQFF.

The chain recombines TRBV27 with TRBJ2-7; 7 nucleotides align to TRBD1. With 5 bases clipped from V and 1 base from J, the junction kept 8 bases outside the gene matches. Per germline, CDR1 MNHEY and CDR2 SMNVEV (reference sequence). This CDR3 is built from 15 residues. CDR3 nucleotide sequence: TGTGCCAGCAGTACTCAAAGGGACAGATCCTACGAGCAGTACTTC. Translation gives CASSTQRDRSYEQYF.